A selection of T cell receptor beta chains follows, all from one sample in a study of vaccination and CD4 T cells after COVID-19. TCRdb reanalysed the PCR reads using MiXCR and keeps one entry per CDR3 protein. Of some 27,000 distinct CDR3 sequences listed, about 54% are singletons. The input for sequencing was CD4+ T cells from blood, taken about 7 months after SARS-CoV-2 vaccination. These receptors came from a human donor who had recovered from COVID-19. Both conserved end residues are part of each CDR3. The D gene is left open where the match is weak. Clone size appears in some rows only: once, few, many, or a class for an expanded clone.

v_call	d_call	clone_size	j_call	cdr3_nt	cdr3_aa
TRBV27	-	-	TRBJ2-2	TGTGCCAGCAGTTCCTCGAACACCGGGGAGCTGTTTTTT	CASSSSNTGELFF
TRBV7-2	TRBD1	few	TRBJ1-2	TGTGCCAGCAGCTTGACAGGGGGGAGTTGGGACTATGGCTACACCTTC	CASSLTGGSWDYGYTF
TRBV24-1	TRBD1	-	TRBJ2-1	TGTGCCACCAGTGACCCCGGGACAGGTAACAATGAGCAGTTCTTC	CATSDPGTGNNEQFF
TRBV10-3	-	-	TRBJ1-2	TGTGCCATCAGTGAGTCAATGCTATATGGCTACACCTTC	CAISESMLYGYTF
TRBV2	-	-	TRBJ2-5	TGTGCCAGCAGCAGGACCCGGTCTGGGGAGACCCAGTACTTC	CASSRTRSGETQYF
TRBV6-5	TRBD2	few	TRBJ2-7	TGTGCCAGCAGTTTGCCTAGGGGCGGGGGTTCCTACGAGCAGTACTTC	CASSLPRGGGSYEQYF
TRBV7-2	-	-	TRBJ2-7	TGTGCCAGCAGCTCCTTTGAGGAGTCCTACGAGCAGTACTTC	CASSSFEESYEQYF
TRBV24-1	-	-	TRBJ2-3	TGTGCCACCAGTGATGCGGACATGACTACGCAGTATTTT	CATSDADMTTQYF
TRBV20-1	TRBD1	-	TRBJ2-7	TGCAGTGCTTCCGGGACAGGGGGCTACGAGCAGTACTTC	CSASGTGGYEQYF
TRBV7-3	-	-	TRBJ2-1	TGTGCCAGCAGCTTAACCCCCGTGAGCTCCTACAATGAGCAGTTCTTC	CASSLTPVSSYNEQFF
TRBV20-1	-	-	TRBJ2-3	TGCAGTGCTAGAGAGGGACCCACAGATACGCAGTATTTT	CSAREGPTDTQYF
TRBV4-1	-	-	TRBJ1-1	TGCGCCAGCAGCCCCATTGGGGGCACTGAAGCTTTCTTT	CASSPIGGTEAFF
TRBV6-1	-	few	TRBJ1-1	TGTGCCAGCAGTCGGGACACTAACTTTGGGGGAGCTTTCTTT	CASSRDTNFGGAFF
TRBV19	-	-	TRBJ2-3	TGTGCCAGTAGTTTAGCGGGCACAGATACGCAGTATTTT	CASSLAGTDTQYF
TRBV6-1	-	-	TRBJ2-3	TGTGCCAGCAGTGAAATGGGGAGCTCCACGCAGTATTTT	CASSEMGSSTQYF
TRBV20-1	TRBD1	few	TRBJ2-7	TGCAGTGCTAGAAGGGGGGACAGGGAATACGAGCAGTACTTC	CSARRGDREYEQYF
TRBV6-5	-	-	TRBJ2-1	TGTGCCAGCAGTTACTCCGCCGAGGATGAGCAGTTCTTC	CASSYSAEDEQFF
TRBV20-1	TRBD2	few	TRBJ2-3	TGCAGTGCTAGAGATGCCGGGAGGGCCGGCACAGATACGCAGTATTTT	CSARDAGRAGTDTQYF